The 29 T cell receptor beta chains given below trace back to one sample, sequenced in a study of CD8+CD57+ T cells in acquired aplastic anemia. Genomic DNA acted as the template from which TCR beta VDJ combination and CDR3 sequence profiling were carried out. Each CDR3 protein gets one entry after TCRdb re-called the reads with MiXCR. The sample has about 81,000 distinct CDR3 sequences, roughly half seen once. Sequenced material: sorted CD4+, CD8+, or CD8+CD57+ T cells (not recorded which) from PBMCs. These receptors originate from a human donor in good health, serving as a control.

For this clonotype: A read error may account for a junction end that differs from germline. This chain connects TRBV10-1 to TRBJ2-2; either TRBD1 or TRBD2 may fit D (6 bases each). This CDR3 comprises 9 residues. The germline gives CDR1 WNHNN, CDR2 SYGVQD (reference sequence). CDR3 in amino acids: CASTPGDIF. The CDR3 DNA sequence: TGCGCCAGCACTCCGGGGGACATTTTT.

The chain couples TRBV10-3 to TRBJ2-3; 10 bases line up with TRBD2. The CDR3 totals 17 residues. Unmatched junction bases numbered 7, after V lost 3 bases and J lost 1 base. Germline-derived CDR1 and CDR2 are ENHRY and SYGVKD. The CDR3 loop is CAISDVTGTSGTDTQYF. CDR3 coding DNA: TGTGCCATCAGTGATGTCACCGGGACTAGCGGCACAGATACGCAGTATTTT.

The V gene is TRBV19, the J gene TRBJ2-5; 10 bases are shared with TRBD2. Germline loops: CDR1 LNHDA, CDR2 SQIVND (reference sequence). The CDR3 runs 15 residues. The V and J ends lost 3 bases and 1 base, in that order; junction bases with no gene match: 2. CDR3 in DNA: TGTGCCAGTAGTATTAGCGGGGGGTTCCAAGAGACCCAGTACTTC. Encoded protein: CASSISGGFQETQYF. The variable domain in full, completed from reference TRBV19 and TRBJ2-5, reads DGGITQSPKYLFRKEGQNVTLSCEQNLNHDAMYWYRQDPGQGLRLIYYSQIVNDFQKGDIAEGYSVSREKKESFPLTVTSAQKNPTAFYLCASSISGGFQETQYFGPGTRLLVL.

J is TRBJ1-1 and V is TRBV29-1, with D possibly matching TRBD1 (5 bases). CDR3 length equals 11 residues. The germline V gene has CDR1 SQVTM and CDR2 ANQGSEA. Trimming shortened V by 6 bases and J by 6 bases, and 11 bases separated the two germline ends. The CDR3 reads CSVLRGPEAFF. CDR3 DNA: TGCAGCGTCCTCCGGGGCCCTGAAGCTTTCTTT.

This clonotype was recorded many times. CDR3 in amino acids: CASSSTGDLSYEQYF. The CDR3 DNA follows: TGTGCCAGCAGCTCTACAGGGGACCTCTCCTACGAGCAGTACTTC. This chain links TRBV5-5 with TRBJ2-7; 7 nucleotides match TRBD1. The J segment lost 0 bases and the V segment lost 3 bases, leaving 6 bases of the junction unmatched. The CDR3 length is 15 residues. Per the germline V gene, CDR1 is SGHKS and CDR2 is YYEKEE (reference sequence).

This chain joins TRBV19 and TRBJ2-1, with D unclear. Germline V gene sequence: CDR1 LNHDA, CDR2 SQIVND (reference sequence). V gave up 5 bases and J gave up 5 bases, with 10 bases separating them. This CDR3 has 13 amino acids. The CDR3 DNA sequence: TGTGCCAGTAGTTTGAGGTACGACAATGAGCAGTTCTTC. Its protein product is CASSLRYDNEQFF.

This clonotype was observed once. The rearrangement joins TRBV30 to TRBJ2-3; D remains ambiguous. Trimming shortened V by 4 bases and J by 0 bases, and 11 bases separated the two germline ends. Germline CDR1 reads GTSNPN; CDR2 reads SVGIG (reference sequence). This CDR3 contains 14 residues. For the CDR3, the DNA is TGTGCCTGGACCGAAACAACGAGCACAGATACGCAGTATTTT. It specifies CAWTETTSTDTQYF.

This clonotype was counted ten times or more. This rearrangement joins TRBV29-1 to TRBJ1-1; TRBD1 is a possible D gene (5 bases). The germline V gene encodes CDR1 SQVTM and CDR2 ANQGSEA. CDR3 size: 13 residues. Trimming shortened V by 8 bases and J by 4 bases, and 17 bases separated the two germline ends. CDR3 DNA sequence: TGCAGCATTCTTCAGGGTTCTCGCACTGAAGCTTTCTTT. It is translated as CSILQGSRTEAFF.

The DNA of the CDR3 is TGTGCCACCGTCCCGGCTAGCGGGAGATCGGGGACCGGGGAGCTGTTTTTT. Its protein product is CATVPASGRSGTGELFF. The gene calls are TRBV12-3 or TRBV12-4 and TRBJ2-2, with 10 bases that match TRBD2. This CDR3 region has 17 residues. J lost 5 bases, V lost 10 bases, and 16 bases had no gene match.

This sequence joins TRBV7-9 and TRBJ1-1, with TRBD1 as a possible D gene (6 bases). The V end was cut by 4 bases, the J end by 5 bases, with 11 bases between. Germline lookup yields CDR1 SEHNR and CDR2 FQNEAQ (reference sequence). The CDR3 spans 13 residues. This CDR3 is CASSWSRGTEAFF. The CDR3 region has the DNA TGTGCCAGCAGCTGGTCGAGGGGGACTGAAGCTTTCTTT.

This clonotype showed up many times. This chain uses TRBV6-6 with TRBJ1-1; D unresolved. V was trimmed by 4 bases and J by 4 bases, leaving 7 bases between them. The CDR3 covers 12 residues. Germline lookup yields CDR1 MNHNY and CDR2 SVGAGI (reference sequence). The CDR3 region has the DNA TGTGCCAGCAGTTCCCAGACCACTGAAGCTTTCTTT. Protein: CASSSQTTEAFF.

V and J are TRBV7-7 and TRBJ1-1, with D uncertain. V was clipped by 2 bases and J by 6 bases, with 10 bases between them. The CDR3 is 13 amino acids. CDR1 and CDR2 from the germline V gene are SSHAT and FNYEAQ (reference sequence). CDR3 residues: CASSLYASSEAFF. The DNA of the CDR3 is TGTGCCAGCAGCTTATACGCCTCCTCTGAAGCTTTCTTT.

This clonotype was detected only a few times. Being one base from a much bigger clone, this may be a read error. This chain links TRBV2 with TRBJ2-7, with TRBD1 as a possible D gene (6 bases). Trimming stripped 7 bases from V and 0 bases from J, with 22 bases between. CDR3 length: 17 residues. The V gene's germline CDR1 is SNHLY and CDR2 FYNNEI. CDR3 coding DNA: TGTGCCAGCACCGGGGTAGAGACGGACAGATACTCCTACGAGCAGTACTTC. It specifies CASTGVETDRYSYEQYF.

The chain joins TRBV5-1 to TRBJ1-2; 7 nucleotides line up with TRBD1. This CDR3 is built from 16 residues. Germline V gene sequence: CDR1 SGHRS, CDR2 YFSETQ. Trimming at V came to 1 base and at J to 4 bases, leaving 10 bases not matched to a gene. The CDR3 region is CASSLSVTGTFYGYTF. In DNA form, the CDR3 reads TGCGCCAGCAGCTTGTCCGTGACAGGGACCTTCTATGGCTACACCTTC.

Turning to this clonotype: The junction differs from germline at one of its ends, possibly a read error. The rearrangement links TRBV10-1 to TRBJ2-7, with 8 bases aligning to TRBD1. Germline values: CDR1 WNHNN, CDR2 SYGVQD (reference sequence). The CDR3 sequence is 14 residues long. Here the CDR3 DNA reads TGTGCCATCAGTGAAGGGGGACAGGCCTACGAGCAGTACTTC. It translates to CAISEGGQAYEQYF.

This clonotype was counted many times. The J gene is TRBJ1-3, the V gene TRBV7-9, with D perhaps matching TRBD1 (5 bases). This CDR3 spans 16 amino acids. V was clipped by 2 bases and J by 0 bases, with 11 bases between them. CDR1 and CDR2 from the germline V gene are SEHNR and FQNEAQ (reference sequence). The chain's CDR3 is CASSLLTESSGNTIYF. DNA for the CDR3: TGTGCCAGCAGCTTACTGACAGAGAGCTCTGGAAACACCATATATTTT.

With respect to this clonotype: The junction does not match germline at one end; this may be a read error. This rearrangement joins TRBV6-1 to TRBJ2-1, with a possible D match to TRBD2 (6 bases). CDR1 MNHNS and CDR2 SASEGT come from the germline V gene. The CDR3 contains 12 residues. The CDR3 bases are TGTGCTAGCAGGAGGGTGGTTGACGAGCAGTTCTTC. Amino acids: CASRRVVDEQFF.

The table lists this clonotype with a few counts. This chain uses TRBV12-3 or TRBV12-4 with TRBJ2-1; 7 positions match TRBD2. V trimming: 6 bases; J trimming: 5 bases; junction bases outside the gene matches: 4. The CDR3 covers 13 residues. In nucleotides, the CDR3 is TGTGCCAGCAGCGGACTAGTGGACAATGAGCAGTTCTTC. Protein product: CASSGLVDNEQFF.

This clonotype was counted ten times or more. The genes are TRBV19 and TRBJ2-5; no clear D. This CDR3 comprises 16 residues. Trimming removed 5 bases from V and 5 bases from J, with 21 bases in between. Germline CDR1 and CDR2: LNHDA and SQIVND (reference sequence). The CDR3 spells CASSATLISDVETQYF. The CDR3 nucleotides are TGTGCCAGTAGTGCGACATTGATCTCAGACGTTGAGACCCAGTACTTC. Based on the CDR3 plus reference TRBV19 and TRBJ2-5, the full variable domain is DGGITQSPKYLFRKEGQNVTLSCEQNLNHDAMYWYRQDPGQGLRLIYYSQIVNDFQKGDIAEGYSVSREKKESFPLTVTSAQKNPTAFYLCASSATLISDVETQYFGPGTRLLVL.

The V and J genes are TRBV2 and TRBJ1-2, with 8 bases aligning to TRBD1. The CDR3 runs to 12 residues. The V gene end was trimmed by 5 bases and the J gene end by 14 bases; junction bases not matched to a gene: 10. Germline V gene data show CDR1 as SNHLY and CDR2 as FYNNEI. DNA for the CDR3: TGTGCCAGCAGTACCGGGACAGGTTGGTTTACCTTC. Its protein product is CASSTGTGWFTF.

This clonotype was seen at least ten times. This chain joins TRBV30 and TRBJ2-7; possible D gene TRBD2, 5 bases. The CDR3 covers 11 residues. CDR1 GTSNPN and CDR2 SVGIG come from the germline V gene (reference sequence). Trimming pared 3 bases from V and 3 bases from J, leaving 6 bases between. CDR3 residues: CAWSGIYEQYF. Written as DNA, the CDR3 is TGTGCCTGGAGCGGGATCTACGAGCAGTACTTC.

This clonotype was seen ten or more times. V is TRBV19 and J is TRBJ2-7, with TRBD1 as a possible D gene (5 bases). Germline V gene sequence: CDR1 LNHDA, CDR2 SQIVND (reference sequence). Trimming took 3 bases from V and 2 from J, leaving 8 bases between them. The CDR3 runs to 13 residues. This CDR3 is CASSIGRAYEQYF. The DNA of the CDR3 is TGTGCCAGTAGTATCGGCAGGGCCTACGAGCAGTACTTC.

The chain combines TRBV10-3 with TRBJ1-2; D call uncertain. The CDR3 loop spans 14 amino acids. The ends were cut back, 3 bases at V and 3 bases at J, with 11 bases in the middle. Germline CDR1 and CDR2: ENHRY and SYGVKD. DNA of the CDR3: TGTGCCATCAGTGACCGCGGAAACGACTATGGCTACACCTTC. Encoded protein: CAISDRGNDYGYTF.

This sequence joins TRBV10-3 and TRBJ1-1; D is unclear. CDR1 ENHRY and CDR2 SYGVKD come from the germline V gene. The germline V and J ends were trimmed by 2 bases and 0 bases, with 4 bases remaining between them. The CDR3 contains 13 residues. The CDR3: CAISEAVNTEAFF. The CDR3 nucleotides read TGTGCCATCAGTGAGGCCGTGAACACTGAAGCTTTCTTT.

This clonotype has a single count. This rearrangement joins TRBV29-1 to TRBJ1-1; TRBD1 matches 8 bases. The germline CDR1 and CDR2 sequences are SQVTM and ANQGSEA. The CDR3 totals 12 residues. Losses at the gene ends were 3 bases for V and 7 bases for J; bases not matched to a gene: 4. The CDR3 spells CSVERQGNEAFF. The CDR3 DNA reads TGCAGCGTTGAGCGACAGGGGAATGAAGCTTTCTTT.

This clonotype has only a few counts. The V gene is TRBV6-5, the J gene TRBJ1-1; D is ambiguous. This CDR3 contains 14 residues. Looked up from germline, CDR1 is MNHEY and CDR2 is SVGAGI. V was trimmed by 4 bases and J by 2 bases, leaving 11 bases between them. CDR3 sequence: CASSSTDANTEAFF. CDR3 nucleotide sequence: TGTGCCAGCAGTTCGACGGACGCCAACACTGAAGCTTTCTTT.

V and J are TRBV29-1 and TRBJ2-7, with D possibly matching TRBD1 (6 bases). Germline V gene lookup returns CDR1 SQVTM and CDR2 ANQGSEA. The CDR3 is 13 residues long. Trimming cost V 6 bases and J 2 bases, with 14 bases left between them. The CDR3 bases are TGCAGCGTGATAGGGACAAAACCCTACGAGCAGTACTTC. Its translation is CSVIGTKPYEQYF.

The gene calls are TRBV10-2 and TRBJ1-2; perhaps TRBD1 as D (5 bases). Trimming removed 6 bases at V and 8 bases at J, with 19 bases between. Germline CDR1 and CDR2: WSHSY and SAAADI. The CDR3 loop spans 14 amino acids. The CDR3 sequence is CASSLADGGWGYTF. CDR3 sequence (DNA): TGCGCCAGCAGCCTTGCTGACGGGGGTTGGGGCTACACCTTC.

The chain uses TRBV10-3 and TRBJ2-7, with D tentatively TRBD1 (6 bases). CDR1 ENHRY and CDR2 SYGVKD come from the germline V gene. Trimming shortened V by 6 bases and J by 1 base, and 10 bases separated the two germline ends. This CDR3 spans 13 amino acids. The CDR3 nucleotides read TGTGCCATCAGCACTACAGGGTCCTACGAGCAGTACTTC. It translates to CAISTTGSYEQYF.